This T cell receptor beta chain was captured in a study of T cell responses to AZD1222 COVID-19 vaccine. Whole-study findings and limits: Repertoires in all cases were sampled only once the peak T cell response had passed. The sample set comprised mostly white British donors with more females, and clonal diversity was possibly underestimated.

V lost 2 bases, J lost 1 base, and 11 bases lay in between. The CDR3 has 15 residues. Germline V gene data show CDR1 as MNHEY and CDR2 as SMNVEV (reference sequence). Some clones are missing from TCRdb's copy, which holds only in-frame ones; the method was immunoSEQ multiplex PCR. The sample has some 130,000 clones; roughly 88% are singletons. Details on this clone: The antigen is undetermined.

The clonotype comes from an adult who received the AZD1222 COVID-19 vaccine. The sequenced sample was peripheral blood, obtained 28 days after the second AZD1222 dose. The chain uses TRBV27 and TRBJ1-1, with D maybe TRBD1 (6 bases). CDR3 DNA sequence: TGTGCCAGCAGTTTAAACGGGGGCGGGAACACTGAAGCTTTCTTT. This gives the protein CASSLNGGGNTEAFF.